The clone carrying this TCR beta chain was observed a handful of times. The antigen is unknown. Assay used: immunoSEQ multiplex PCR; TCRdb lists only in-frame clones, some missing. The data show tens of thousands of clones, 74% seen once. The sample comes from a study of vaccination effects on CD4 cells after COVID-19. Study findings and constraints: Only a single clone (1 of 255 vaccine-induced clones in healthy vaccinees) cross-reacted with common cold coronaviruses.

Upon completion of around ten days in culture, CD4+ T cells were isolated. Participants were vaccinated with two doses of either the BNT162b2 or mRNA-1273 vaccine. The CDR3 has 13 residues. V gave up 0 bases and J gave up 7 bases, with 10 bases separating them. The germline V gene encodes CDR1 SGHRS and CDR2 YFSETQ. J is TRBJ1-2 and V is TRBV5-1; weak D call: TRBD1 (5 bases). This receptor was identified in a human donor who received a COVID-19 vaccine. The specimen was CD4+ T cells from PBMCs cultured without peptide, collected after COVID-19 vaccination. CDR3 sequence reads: CASSLGGDRGYTF. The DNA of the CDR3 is TGCGCCAGCAGCTTGGGAGGGGATCGTGGCTACACCTTC.